The rows below give T cell receptor beta chains drawn from one sample of a study of T cell clones after liver transplantation. Data came from immunoSEQ multiplex PCR; TCRdb stores just in-frame clones and leaves some out. The sample lists about 9,100 clones; over 60% were seen once. This specimen consisted of CD8+ T cells from blood, obtained before liver transplant. Receptors were obtained from a human donor who received a liver transplant. Both conserved end residues are part of each CDR3. Fields, in order: V gene, clone size, D gene, J gene, CDR3 DNA, CDR3 protein. The D gene is left open where the match is weak. Size is stated for part of the rows, as once, few or many counts, or as a class when the clone is expanded.

V: TRBV6-4
size: few
D: -
J: TRBJ1-1
DNA: TGTGCCAGCAGTCCTGGGGGGGGGACTGAAGCTTTCTTT
CDR3: CASSPGGGTEAFF

V: TRBV5-4
size: -
D: -
J: TRBJ2-1
DNA: TGTGCCAGCAGACGGGACTCCTACAATGAGCAGTTCTTC
CDR3: CASRRDSYNEQFF

V: TRBV5-1
size: -
D: TRBD1
J: TRBJ2-7
DNA: TGCGCCAGCGGGACAGGCCCCTACGAGCAGTACTTC
CDR3: CASGTGPYEQYF

V: TRBV12-5
size: -
D: TRBD1
J: TRBJ2-5
DNA: TGTGCTAGTGACATCGCGCCCGGGACAGGCCTCCAAGAGACCCAGTACTTC
CDR3: CASDIAPGTGLQETQYF

V: TRBV18
size: -
D: -
J: TRBJ2-1
DNA: TGTGCCAGCTCACCGGGGCCTAGCGAGTTCTTC
CDR3: CASSPGPSEFF

V: TRBV28
size: -
D: TRBD2
J: TRBJ2-3
DNA: TGTGCCAGCAGTTTTCCGGTAGCGGGAGACGTGGGTAGCGCAGATACGCAGTATTTT
CDR3: CASSFPVAGDVGSADTQYF

V: TRBV7-8
size: -
D: -
J: TRBJ1-6
DNA: TGTGCCAGCAGCTTATGGGTATGGAATTCACCCCTCCACTTT
CDR3: CASSLWVWNSPLHF

V: TRBV7-9
size: -
D: -
J: TRBJ1-1
DNA: TGTGCCAGCGTAAAGGAATCTTGGGAAGCTTTCTTT
CDR3: CASVKESWEAFF

V: TRBV7-9
size: once
D: TRBD1
J: TRBJ2-7
DNA: TGTGCCAGCAGTTTTCCCGGGACAGGGGTCTACGAGCAGTACTTC
CDR3: CASSFPGTGVYEQYF

V: TRBV5-8
size: large
D: -
J: TRBJ2-7
DNA: TGTGCCAGCAGCCCGGGAGTCTACGAGCAGTACTTC
CDR3: CASSPGVYEQYF

V: TRBV9
size: -
D: -
J: TRBJ1-1
DNA: TGTGCCAGCAGCGTAGCCAGTCTAGGAGCTGAAGCTTTCTTT
CDR3: CASSVASLGAEAFF

V: TRBV15
size: -
D: -
J: TRBJ2-7
DNA: TGTGCCACCAGCACCCTATCCCCCTACGAGCAGTACTTC
CDR3: CATSTLSPYEQYF

V: TRBV10-3
size: -
D: -
J: TRBJ2-7
DNA: TGTGCCATCAGAGTAACCGGGACTTATTCCTACGAGCAGTACTTC
CDR3: CAIRVTGTYSYEQYF

V: TRBV7-9
size: -
D: -
J: TRBJ1-1
DNA: TGTGCCAGCAAGACCTCGTTGGCCACTGAAGCTTTCTTT
CDR3: CASKTSLATEAFF

V: TRBV5-4
size: once
D: TRBD1
J: TRBJ2-7
DNA: TGTGCCAGCAGCTTTAGTATCTGGGACAGGGGCTACGAGCAGTACTTC
CDR3: CASSFSIWDRGYEQYF

V: TRBV7-7
size: -
D: TRBD1
J: TRBJ2-7
DNA: TGTGCCAGCAGCCCCGGACAGGGTTACGAGCAGTACTTC
CDR3: CASSPGQGYEQYF

V: TRBV27
size: -
D: TRBD2
J: TRBJ2-7
DNA: TGTGCCAGCAGGGGACTAGCGGGGGGCTACGAGCAGTACTTC
CDR3: CASRGLAGGYEQYF

V: TRBV27
size: -
D: TRBD1
J: TRBJ1-2
DNA: TGTGCCAGCAGAAGTTCTCTACAGGGGATAAATGGCTACACCTTC
CDR3: CASRSSLQGINGYTF

V: TRBV7-9
size: -
D: -
J: TRBJ1-2
DNA: TGTGCCAGCCGGACAGCCCTTAACTATGGCTACACCTTC
CDR3: CASRTALNYGYTF

V: TRBV4-1
size: -
D: -
J: TRBJ2-3
DNA: TGCGCCAGCAGCCAAGATAGGACGGGGGGCACGACAGATACGCAGTATTTT
CDR3: CASSQDRTGGTTDTQYF

V: TRBV9
size: -
D: -
J: TRBJ2-3
DNA: TGTGCCAGCAGCGTAGAGTGGGGAGATACGCAGTATTTT
CDR3: CASSVEWGDTQYF

V: TRBV4-1
size: once
D: -
J: TRBJ1-2
DNA: TGCGCCAGCAGGGATGGGCCCGCGACCAACTATGGCTACACCTTC
CDR3: CASRDGPATNYGYTF

V: TRBV7-2
size: -
D: TRBD2
J: TRBJ2-3
DNA: TGTGCCAGCAGCCAAGGGACTAGCGGGGGGGTGAATACGCAGTATTTT
CDR3: CASSQGTSGGVNTQYF

V: TRBV9
size: -
D: -
J: TRBJ1-2
DNA: TGTGCCAGCAGCGTAGCTGTGGGGGCGGGAGGCTACACCTTC
CDR3: CASSVAVGAGGYTF

V: TRBV7-9
size: few
D: -
J: TRBJ1-5
DNA: TGTGCCAGCAGCTTAGGAGGGGGGAATCAGCCCCAGCATTTT
CDR3: CASSLGGGNQPQHF